This T cell receptor (beta chain) was sequenced in a study of blood T cell repertoires in COVID-19. For the study at large: The United States, Italy and Spain were the sources of the acute and convalescent COVID-19 samples. PBMCs, B-cell-depleted T cells, or T cells provided the cDNA or gDNA that made up the material.

How the authors handled the data: Scientists estimated how many nucleated cells there were by amplifying reference gene primers. Data came from immunoSEQ multiplex PCR; TCRdb stores just in-frame clones and leaves some out. V and J calls and clone size are as listed in that table; D and trimming were resolved from the DNA. The sample holds 20,000 to 25,000 clones; roughly 80% are singletons and the top ten take around 3.2%. This CDR3 has 14 amino acids. The J segment lost 12 bases and the V segment lost 5 bases, leaving 16 bases of the junction unmatched. Germline CDR1 reads MNHEY; CDR2 reads SVGAGI.

The sample consisted of peripheral blood. The chain couples TRBV6-5 to TRBJ2-7; 7 bases are a match to TRBD1. The TCR was taken from a man aged 40-55 years with acute or convalescent COVID-19. As DNA, the CDR3 is TGTGCCAGCAGTCCCGGGACAGACTTTTTTGGACCGTACTTC. Protein sequence: CASSPGTDFFGPYF.